The present T cell receptor (beta chain) was sequenced within a study of T cell repertoires in ileal Crohn's disease. Stated time point: neoterminal ileum biopsy at postoperative endoscopy, about 6 months after surgery. Germline CDR1 reads ENHRY; CDR2 reads SYGVKD. V trimming: 10 bases; J trimming: 9 bases; junction bases outside the gene matches: 7. The CDR3 consists of 12 residues. Findings and limits, study-wide: Every patient over 26.8% clonality showed endoscopic recurrence.

TCRdb's copy holds only in-frame clones and misses some; the assay was immunoSEQ multiplex PCR. The repertoire has tens of thousands of clones, approximately 91% of them found once; the top ten carry roughly 2%. This clone was seen more than once but under ten times. Its antigen remains unidentified. The sequencing input was ileal tissue. The V gene is TRBV10-3, the J gene TRBJ1-1; 11 bases fit TRBD1. This sequence originates from an adult with Crohn's disease. The CDR3 spells CATGDRGSKAFF. The CDR3, as DNA: TGTGCCACGGGGGACAGGGGGTCGAAAGCTTTCTTT.